This section outlines one T cell receptor (beta chain) sequence together with its context. Its target is unknown. The entry originates in a study of cytomegalovirus exposure and HLA in healthy donors. Study-level information: The study's early data release held tens of millions of unique TCRs from HLA-typed donors.

Study-level findings and limits: Associated with HLA alleles at 0.05 false discovery rate in a later analysis were 16,951 TCR beta sequences. Other equally common chains were less clonally expanded than HLA-associated TCR beta chains, a later analysis showed.

Both 60 Vbeta primers and 13 Jbeta primers went into the PCR. TCRdb keeps only in-frame clones here, not all; method: immunoSEQ multiplex PCR. In the table there are 80,000 to 100,000 clones, approximately 70% of which are singletons. This clonotype was obtained from a man in his fifties in good health and CMV-seronegative. The sequenced material came from PBMCs.

The CDR3 protein is CSEDGPSLVNEQFF. Written as DNA, the CDR3 is TGCAGTGAAGATGGGCCTAGCCTAGTCAATGAGCAGTTCTTC. The chain employs TRBV29-1 and TRBJ2-1; D might be TRBD2 (5 bases). Germline CDR1 and CDR2: SQVTM and ANQGSEA. The CDR3 length is 14 residues.